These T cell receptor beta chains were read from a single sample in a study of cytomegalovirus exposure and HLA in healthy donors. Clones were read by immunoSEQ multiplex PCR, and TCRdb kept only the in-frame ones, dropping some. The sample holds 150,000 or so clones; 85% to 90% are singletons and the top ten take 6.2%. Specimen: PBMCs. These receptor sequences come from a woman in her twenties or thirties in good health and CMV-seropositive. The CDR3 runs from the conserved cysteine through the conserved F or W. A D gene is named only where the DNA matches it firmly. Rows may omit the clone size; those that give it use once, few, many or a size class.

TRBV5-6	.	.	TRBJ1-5	TGTGCCAGCAGCCCGGCAGGGGATCAGCCCCAGCATTTT	CASSPAGDQPQHF
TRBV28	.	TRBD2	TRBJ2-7	TGTGCCGTCCTAGCGGCCACCGACGAGCAGTACTTC	CAVLAATDEQYF
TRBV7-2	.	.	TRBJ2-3	TGTGCCAGCAGCTTAGAGCGGGCAGATACGCAGTATTTT	CASSLERADTQYF
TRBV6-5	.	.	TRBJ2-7	TGTGCCAGCACCCAGACGGGGGGCCCCTACGAGCAGTACTTC	CASTQTGGPYEQYF
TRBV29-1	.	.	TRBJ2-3	TGCAGCGTTGTATTGGGGGCCCCCACAGATACGCAGTATTTT	CSVVLGAPTDTQYF
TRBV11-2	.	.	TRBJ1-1	TGTGCCAGCAGCTTAGATCTGGGGGGAGGCACTGAAGCTTTCTTT	CASSLDLGGGTEAFF
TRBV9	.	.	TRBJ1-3	TGTGCCAGCAGCGTCCTCGGGGGAAACACCATATATTTT	CASSVLGGNTIYF
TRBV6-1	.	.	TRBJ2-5	TGTGCCAGCAGCAAGACACCCGGAGAGACCCAGTACTTC	CASSKTPGETQYF
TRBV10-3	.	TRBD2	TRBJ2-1	TGTGCCATCAGTGATAGCGGGAGGGTCGACAATGAGCAGTTCTTC	CAISDSGRVDNEQFF
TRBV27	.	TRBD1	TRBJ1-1	TGTGCCAGCAGTTTTTCCAGGGATCGGACAGGGTGGCCTGCTTTCTTT	CASSFSRDRTGWPAFF
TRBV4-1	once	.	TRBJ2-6	TGCGCCAGCAGCTACTTGTCCGGGGCCAACGTCCTGACTTTC	CASSYLSGANVLTF
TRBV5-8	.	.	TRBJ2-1	TGTGCCAGCAGCAACTCCTTTCAATCGGGGTACAATGAGCAGTTCTTC	CASSNSFQSGYNEQFF
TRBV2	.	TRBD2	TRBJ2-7	TGTGCCAGCAGTAGCGGGAGAGGGAACGAGCAGTACTTC	CASSSGRGNEQYF
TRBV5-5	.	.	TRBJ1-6	TGTGCCAGCAGCTTGGGTGCAGGGGCCTATAATTCACCCCTCCACTTT	CASSLGAGAYNSPLHF
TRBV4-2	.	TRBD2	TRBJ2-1	TGTGCCAGCAGCCAAGACGGGGGGACCTACAATGAGCAGTTCTTC	CASSQDGGTYNEQFF
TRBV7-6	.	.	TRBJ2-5	TGTGCCAGCAGCCCAGAAGGCCGGGGTTGGACCCAGTACTTC	CASSPEGRGWTQYF
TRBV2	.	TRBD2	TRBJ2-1	TGTGCCAGCAGAATCGGGGGGGGAGGGAATGAGCAGTTCTTC	CASRIGGGGNEQFF
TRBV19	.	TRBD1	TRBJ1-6	TGTGCCAGTAGTCCACTCGACAGGGGACATGGGTCACCCCTCCACTTT	CASSPLDRGHGSPLHF
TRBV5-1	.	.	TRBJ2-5	TGCGCCAGCAGCTTGGTGATCAGGGCTATTAACCAAGAGACCCAGTACTTC	CASSLVIRAINQETQYF
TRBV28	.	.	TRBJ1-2	TGTGCCAGCAGTTCGGGATCGACAGGCACGAATCTCCTATATGGCTACACCTTC	CASSSGSTGTNLLYGYTF
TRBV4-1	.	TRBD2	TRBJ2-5	TGCGCCAGCAGCCAAGGGCCCCCTTCCGCGGGAGTAGCGGAGACCCAGTACTTC	CASSQGPPSAGVAETQYF
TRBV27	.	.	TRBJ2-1	TGTGCCAGCAGTTTACGGGCGGGGCCCTACAATGAGCAGTTCTTC	CASSLRAGPYNEQFF
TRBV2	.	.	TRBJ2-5	TGTGCTTCTAAGGGGTGGGAAGAGACCCAGTACTTC	CASKGWEETQYF
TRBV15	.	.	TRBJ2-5	TGTGCCACCAGCAGAGGAAGTCCCGAGGCCCAGTACTTC	CATSRGSPEAQYF
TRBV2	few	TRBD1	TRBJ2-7	TGTGCCAGCAGGCCGGACAGGAGGGAGCAGTACTTC	CASRPDRREQYF
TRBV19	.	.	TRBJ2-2	TGTGCCAGTACCGATTGGACCGGGGCGAACACCGGGGAGCTGTTTTTT	CASTDWTGANTGELFF
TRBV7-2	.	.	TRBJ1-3	TGTGCCAGCAGCTTACAGAATGGAAACACCATATATTTT	CASSLQNGNTIYF
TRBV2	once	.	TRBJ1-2	TGTGCCAGCAGTGAAGGTCCGGGAGCTAACTATGGCTACACCTTC	CASSEGPGANYGYTF
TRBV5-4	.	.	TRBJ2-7	TGTGCCAGCAGCTTGAGGACCGGGAGCTCCTACGAGCAGTACTTC	CASSLRTGSSYEQYF
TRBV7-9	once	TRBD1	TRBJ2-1	TGTGCCAGCAGCAGTACGCGGGACAGGGTCTTAACCTCCTACAATGAGCAGTTCTTC	CASSSTRDRVLTSYNEQFF
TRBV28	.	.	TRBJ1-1	TGTGCCAGCGGGAGGGTAGCCCCTGAAGCTTTCTTT	CASGRVAPEAFF
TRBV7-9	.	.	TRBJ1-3	TGTGCCAGCAGCCCTGGACTCACAGGAAACACCATATATTTT	CASSPGLTGNTIYF
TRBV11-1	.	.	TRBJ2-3	TGTGCCAGCAGCGCAACTGGAGGGACTCCCACAGATACGCAGTATTTT	CASSATGGTPTDTQYF
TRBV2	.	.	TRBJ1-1	TGTGCCAGCAAGGGGAAGGGGGGGTTGAACACTGAAGCTTTCTTT	CASKGKGGLNTEAFF
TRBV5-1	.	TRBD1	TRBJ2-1	TGCGCCAGCAGCTTGGAGGGGGCCCAGTTCTTC	CASSLEGAQFF
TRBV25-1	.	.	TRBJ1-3	TGTGCCAGCAGTGATCACAGGAGCTCTGGAAACACCATATATTTT	CASSDHRSSGNTIYF
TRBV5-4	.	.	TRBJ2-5	TGTGCCAGCAGCTCCAAAGCTCCACCTACCCAGTACTTC	CASSSKAPPTQYF
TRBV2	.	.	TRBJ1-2	TGTGCCAGCAGTGAAGTACGGGAAAACTACACCTTC	CASSEVRENYTF
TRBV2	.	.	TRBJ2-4	TGTGCCAGCAGGGGAGGCTATATACTAGCCAAAAACATTCAGTACTTC	CASRGGYILAKNIQYF
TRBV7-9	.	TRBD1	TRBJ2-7	TGTGCCAGCTCAGGGGAGACAGGGGCAAACGAGCAGTACTTC	CASSGETGANEQYF
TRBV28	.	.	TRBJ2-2	TGTGCCAGCAGTTCTTACGGGACCGGGGAGCTGTTTTTT	CASSSYGTGELFF
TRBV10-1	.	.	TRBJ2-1	TGCGCCAGCAGTGAGTCTACCTACCCGCTTAGTGAGCAGTTCTTC	CASSESTYPLSEQFF
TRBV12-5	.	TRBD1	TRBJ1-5	TGTGCTAGTGGTTTGGTAAGCTGGTGGACAGGGGGCTGCAATCAGCCCCAGCATTTT	CASGLVSWWTGGCNQPQHF
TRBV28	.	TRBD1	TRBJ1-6	TGTGCCAGCAGTGTGGGACAGGATAATTCACCCCTCCACTTT	CASSVGQDNSPLHF
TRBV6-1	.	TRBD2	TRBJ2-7	TGTGCCAGCAAACATAGCGGGATAAGCTACGAGCAGTACTTC	CASKHSGISYEQYF
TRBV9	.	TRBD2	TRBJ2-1	TGTGCCAGCAGCGTAGATAGCGGGAGACGGGATGAGCAGTTCTTC	CASSVDSGRRDEQFF
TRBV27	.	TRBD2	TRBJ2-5	TGTGCCAGCAGTGCCCCCACGGGACTAGTGTACTTC	CASSAPTGLVYF
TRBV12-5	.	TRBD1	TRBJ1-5	TGTGCTAGTGGTTTGAGGACAGGGGACAATCAGCCCCAGCATTTT	CASGLRTGDNQPQHF
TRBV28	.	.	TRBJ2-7	TGTGCCAGCAGCCCCAGCCGGAGGGAGCAGTACTTC	CASSPSRREQYF
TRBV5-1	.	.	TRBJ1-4	TGCGCCAGCAGCATGACAGCAACTAATGAAAAACTGTTTTTT	CASSMTATNEKLFF
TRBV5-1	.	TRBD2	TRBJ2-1	TGCGCCAGCAGCATCAGGACTAGCGGGAACAATGAGCAGTTCTTC	CASSIRTSGNNEQFF
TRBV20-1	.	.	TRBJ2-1	TGCAGTGCTACGGGCAATGAGCAGTTCTTC	CSATGNEQFF